Listed here are 9 T cell receptor beta chains from one sample, sequenced in a study of OX40 agonist ivuxolimab in advanced cancers. Measured with immunoSEQ multiplex PCR; TCRdb has only the in-frame clones, and not every one. The sample includes 55,000 to 75,000 clones, around 83% of them seen just once. Specimen: CD4+ or CD8+ T cells sorted from blood, collected in a trial of the OX40 agonist ivuxolimab. These receptors were collected from an adult with an advanced solid tumor such as melanoma, head and neck, liver or kidney cancer.

The rearrangement joins TRBV11-3 to TRBJ1-2; a possible D gene is TRBD1 (5 bases). With 6 bases removed from V and 2 bases from J, the gap between germline ends came to 10 bases. The CDR3 extends over 13 amino acids. Germline V lookup: CDR1 SGHNT, CDR2 YENEEA. CDR3 nucleotides: TGTGCCAGCAGTGGGACGGGCAACTATGGCTACACCTTC. This gives the protein CASSGTGNYGYTF.

The chain recombines TRBV6-1 with TRBJ1-2; 7 nucleotides align to TRBD1. The trim removed 4 bases at V and 4 bases at J, leaving 0 bases unmatched. CDR1 and CDR2 from the germline V gene are MNHNS and SASEGT. This CDR3 has 12 residues. CDR3 in amino acids: CASSGQGYGYTF. The DNA for the CDR3 is TGTGCCAGCAGTGGACAGGGCTATGGCTACACCTTC.

The rearrangement links TRBV6-5 to TRBJ2-2; 9 bases agree with TRBD1. Germline trimming cut 6 bases from V and 7 bases from J; bases unmatched to any gene: 6. The germline gives CDR1 MNHEY, CDR2 SVGAGI. This CDR3 is built from 14 residues. The CDR3 DNA follows: TGTGCCAGCAGCTGGACAGGGGTGGTCGGGGAGCTGTTTTTT. Amino acid sequence: CASSWTGVVGELFF.

This chain joins TRBV29-1 and TRBJ2-3, with D maybe TRBD2 (5 bases). V lost 5 bases and J 4 bases, leaving 10 bases between the germline ends. Germline values: CDR1 SQVTM, CDR2 ANQGSEA. The CDR3 has 12 amino acids. The CDR3 DNA sequence: TGCAGCGTTCCGAGGACTCCAGATACGCAGTATTTT. It is translated as CSVPRTPDTQYF.

V usage is TRBV13 and J usage is TRBJ2-1, with 11 bases lining up with TRBD2. Germline loops: CDR1 PRHDT, CDR2 FYEKMQ (reference sequence). This CDR3 has 15 residues. The junction had 8 bases not matched to a gene; V was cut back by 7 bases and J by 6 bases. Here the CDR3 DNA reads TGTGCCAGCACCCTCGGACTAGCGGGCCCCAATGAGCAGTTCTTC. It encodes CASTLGLAGPNEQFF.

This chain connects TRBV27 to TRBJ1-4, with D possibly being TRBD1 (6 bases). The germline V and J ends were trimmed by 0 bases and 4 bases, with 12 bases remaining between them. The CDR3 is 16 residues long. Germline loops: CDR1 MNHEY, CDR2 SMNVEV (reference sequence). The DNA for the CDR3 is TGTGCCAGCAGTTTATCGCCCGACAGGTATAATGAAAAACTGTTTTTT. Its protein product is CASSLSPDRYNEKLFF.

The chain links TRBV6-1 to TRBJ1-4; perhaps TRBD1 as D (5 bases). The CDR3 runs to 15 residues. Trimming cost V 2 bases and J 8 bases, with 15 bases left between them. Germline V gene data show CDR1 as MNHNS and CDR2 as SASEGT. As DNA, the CDR3 is TGTGCCAGCAGTGAACATCGGCAGGGTGGAGAAAAACTGTTTTTT. This translates into CASSEHRQGGEKLFF.

This chain connects TRBV7-8 to TRBJ2-3; D is ambiguous. The germline V and J ends were trimmed by 5 bases and 1 base, with 10 bases remaining between them. The CDR3 is 14 residues long. Germline values: CDR1 SGHVS, CDR2 FQNEAQ. CDR3: CASSQDGGTDTQYF. The CDR3 region has the DNA TGTGCCAGCAGCCAAGATGGGGGCACAGATACGCAGTATTTT.

V is TRBV28 and J is TRBJ1-4; TRBD1 aligns across 9 bases. V gave up 6 bases and J gave up 2 bases; unmatched junction bases: 10. The CDR3 totals 17 residues. The germline gives CDR1 MDHEN, CDR2 SYDVKM. The CDR3 DNA reads as TGTGCCAGCAGCCCCCCGACAGGGGGATCTACTAATGAAAAACTGTTTTTT. Translating gives CASSPPTGGSTNEKLFF.